What follows are 16 T cell receptor beta chains derived from one specimen sequenced in a study of blood T cell repertoires in COVID-19. Libraries were prepared by immunoSEQ multiplex PCR; TCRdb keeps only in-frame clonotypes and omits some of them. There are some 330,000 clones in the sample; about 90% occur only once, and around 1.9% lies in the top ten. The source material was PBMCs or T cells enriched from blood (not recorded which). Every receptor here comes from a man aged 40-49 years in a cohort exposed to, infected with or recovered from COVID-19 (not recorded which).

This chain connects TRBV5-1 to TRBJ2-1; TRBD1 matches at 10 bases. V was pared by 4 bases and J by 3 bases, with 4 bases of the junction left unmatched. There are 15 residues in the CDR3. The germline V gene encodes CDR1 SGHRS and CDR2 YFSETQ. The CDR3 DNA sequence: TGCGCCAGCAGCCCGCGGGACAGGGGCTACAATGAGCAGTTCTTC. Translated: CASSPRDRGYNEQFF.

The chain carries TRBV5-1 and TRBJ2-1, with 10 nucleotides matching TRBD1. The CDR3 consists of 15 residues. V gave up 1 base and J gave up 7 bases; unmatched junction bases: 5. Germline V gene data show CDR1 as SGHRS and CDR2 as YFSETQ. CDR3 protein: CASSLQGTGVNEQFF. CDR3 DNA: TGCGCCAGCAGCTTGCAAGGGACAGGGGTGAATGAGCAGTTCTTC.

This clone was observed once. The chain links TRBV29-1 to TRBJ1-6, with TRBD1 identical over 8 bases. The J segment lost 6 bases and the V segment lost 5 bases, leaving 6 bases of the junction unmatched. Germline V gene data show CDR1 as SQVTM and CDR2 as ANQGSEA. The CDR3 sequence is 14 residues long. The DNA of the CDR3 is TGCAGCGTTTCTGAGGGACAGGCTAATTCACCCCTCCACTTT. It codes for CSVSEGQANSPLHF.

The CDR3 DNA reads TGTGCCAGCAGCTTGGGGCTTTTTCCCAGATCCAATGAGCAGTTCTTC. This codes for CASSLGLFPRSNEQFF. The chain employs TRBV5-8 and TRBJ2-1; D is unresolved. The CDR3 length is 16 residues. The V end lost 0 bases, the J end lost 6 bases, and 16 bases lay between the germline ends. The germline V gene has CDR1 SGHTS and CDR2 YDEGEE.

The V gene is TRBV9, the J gene TRBJ1-3, with 7 bases identical to TRBD1. CDR3 size: 17 residues. V gave up 3 bases and J gave up 2 bases; unmatched junction bases: 11. Germline V gives CDR1 SGDLS, CDR2 YYNGEE. The CDR3 protein is CASSAPARDRAGNTIYF. CDR3 sequence (DNA): TGTGCCAGCAGCGCCCCCGCTCGTGACAGGGCTGGAAACACCATATATTTT.

In this sample, this clone turned up once. A read error may produce the germline difference seen at one junction end. The V gene is TRBV6-1, the J gene TRBJ1-5; TRBD1 is a possible D gene (5 bases). Germline V gene sequence: CDR1 MNHNS, CDR2 SASEGT. CDR3 length: 13 residues. CDR3 DNA sequence: TGTGCCAGCGGTGATGTGGGGCTTGAGCCCCAGCATTTT. This encodes CASGDVGLEPQHF.

V usage is TRBV18 and J usage is TRBJ2-1, with 11 bases that match TRBD2. Germline CDR1 KGHSH, CDR2 LQKENI. V trimming: 4 bases; J trimming: 2 bases; junction bases outside the gene matches: 7. CDR3 length: 17 residues. The DNA for the CDR3 is TGTGCCAGCTCACGTCTAGCGGGAGGCAACACCTACAATGAGCAGTTCTTC. Its protein product is CASSRLAGGNTYNEQFF. Full variable domain (missing parts from reference TRBV18 and TRBJ2-1): NAGVMQNPRHLVRRRGQEARLRCSPMKGHSHVYWYRQLPEEGLKFMVYLQKENIIDESGMPKERFSAEFPKEGPSILRIQQVVRGDSAAYFCASSRLAGGNTYNEQFFGPGTRLTVL.

The chain carries TRBV7-9 and TRBJ1-1; D unresolved. The CDR3 loop spans 14 amino acids. Germline values: CDR1 SEHNR, CDR2 FQNEAQ (reference sequence). The V end lost 1 base, the J end lost 1 base, and 7 bases lay between the germline ends. The CDR3 loop is CASSLGVSNTEAFF. The CDR3 region has the DNA TGTGCCAGCAGCTTAGGAGTTTCGAACACTGAAGCTTTCTTT. Combining the CDR3 with reference TRBV7-9 and TRBJ1-1 gives the whole variable domain DTGVSQNPRHKITKRGQNVTFRCDPISEHNRLYWYRQTLGQGPEFLTYFQNEAQLEKSRLLSDRFSAERPKGSFSTLEIQRTEQGDSAMYLCASSLGVSNTEAFFGQGTRLTVV.

This chain joins TRBV6-5 and TRBJ1-1; 7 bases agree with TRBD1. Per the germline V gene, CDR1 is MNHEY and CDR2 is SVGAGI. CDR3 length: 16 residues. Unmatched junction bases numbered 6, after V lost 2 bases and J lost 0 bases. The CDR3 DNA is TGTGCCAGCAGTTACCAACCGACAGGGCTGAACACTGAAGCTTTCTTT. Protein product: CASSYQPTGLNTEAFF.

CDR3 nucleotide sequence: TGTGCCAGCAACCGGTTTGGAACTAATGAAAAACTGTTTTTT. Translating gives CASNRFGTNEKLFF. V usage is TRBV9 and J usage is TRBJ1-4; D remains unclear. CDR1 is SGDLS and CDR2 is YYNGEE in the germline V gene. With 6 bases removed from V and 1 base from J, the gap between germline ends came to 10 bases. The CDR3 length is 14 residues.

The chain recombines TRBV28 with TRBJ2-1, with 14 bases aligning to TRBD2. Looked up from germline, CDR1 is MDHEN and CDR2 is SYDVKM. CDR3 length: 18 amino acids. After removal of 8 bases from V and 7 bases from J, the junction contained 16 bases not matched to a gene. The CDR3 nucleotides are TGTGCCAGCGGGGGACTAGCGGGAGTAAGTGGGTCGTTTAATGAGCAGTTCTTC. Translation: CASGGLAGVSGSFNEQFF. The full variable domain, its missing parts supplied by reference TRBV28 and TRBJ2-1, is DVKVTQSSRYLVKRTGEKVFLECVQDMDHENMFWYRQDPGLGLRLIYFSYDVKMKEKGDIPEGYSVSREKKERFSLILESASTNQTSMYLCASGGLAGVSGSFNEQFFGPGTRLTVL.

The V gene is TRBV6-5, the J gene TRBJ1-4; D possibly corresponds to TRBD1 (6 bases). This CDR3 has 16 amino acids. Per germline, CDR1 MNHEY and CDR2 SVGAGI. V lost 4 bases, J lost 0 bases, and 12 bases lay in between. CDR3 residues: CASSLQGSATNEKLFF. The CDR3 DNA reads as TGTGCCAGCAGTTTGCAGGGGTCCGCAACTAATGAAAAACTGTTTTTT.

V gene TRBV25-1 combines with J gene TRBJ1-4; 9 bases are shared with TRBD1. The CDR3 loop spans 13 amino acids. Germline CDR1 reads MGHDK; CDR2 reads SYGVNS. With V trimmed by 5 bases and J by 8 bases, 3 bases remained unmatched. CDR3 amino acids: CASSFGTGEKLFF. CDR3 nucleotides: TGTGCCAGCAGTTTCGGGACAGGGGAAAAACTGTTTTTT.

CDR3 amino acids: CASRLADIYIYGYTF. The DNA for the CDR3 is TGTGCCAGCAGGTTAGCGGACATTTACATATATGGCTACACCTTC. V and J are TRBV28 and TRBJ1-2, with D perhaps matching TRBD1 (5 bases). Germline CDR1 and CDR2: MDHEN and SYDVKM. V shed 6 bases and J shed 5 bases, with 19 bases lying between them. This CDR3 region has 15 residues.

V gene TRBV15 combines with J gene TRBJ2-1, with 10 positions matching TRBD1. The CDR3 consists of 15 residues. The germline V gene has CDR1 LNHNV and CDR2 YYDKDF (reference sequence). Unmatched junction bases numbered 8, after V lost 4 bases and J lost 8 bases. DNA for the CDR3: TGTGCCACCAGCATAGGGACAGGGGCTAAGGATGAGCAGTTCTTC. This codes for CATSIGTGAKDEQFF.

The chain employs TRBV18 and TRBJ2-7, with D perhaps TRBD2 (5 bases). With 1 base removed from V and 6 bases from J, the gap between germline ends came to 7 bases. The CDR3 length is 12 residues. Looked up from germline, CDR1 is KGHSH and CDR2 is LQKENI. For the CDR3, the DNA is TGTGCCAGCTCACCACGAGGGCCCGAGCAGTACTTC. Translating gives CASSPRGPEQYF.